A single T cell receptor (beta chain) is shown here with its context. Its antigen is as yet unknown. The sample comes from a study of T cell responses to AZD1222 COVID-19 vaccine. Across the study: Analyses pooled second doses at about 4 or about 12 weeks.

Study-level findings and limits: The number of AZD1222 recipients seropositive at baseline was only five or six.

Libraries were prepared by immunoSEQ multiplex PCR; TCRdb keeps only in-frame clonotypes and omits some of them. The sample lists 84,000 or so clones; 80% to 90% were seen once. This material consisted of peripheral blood, taken on day 0 of AZD1222 vaccination. The clonotype comes from an adult in good health.

The CDR3 region has the DNA TGTGCCAGCAGTGAATATCTCCAGGGGAACAATGAGCAGTTCTTC. Amino acids: CASSEYLQGNNEQFF. The J gene is TRBJ2-1, the V gene TRBV6-1, with D possibly TRBD1 on 6 matching bases. The length of the CDR3 is 15 residues. Germline CDR1 reads MNHNS; CDR2 reads SASEGT. Between the trimmed V and J ends, which lost 2 bases and 5 bases, there was a span of 13 bases.